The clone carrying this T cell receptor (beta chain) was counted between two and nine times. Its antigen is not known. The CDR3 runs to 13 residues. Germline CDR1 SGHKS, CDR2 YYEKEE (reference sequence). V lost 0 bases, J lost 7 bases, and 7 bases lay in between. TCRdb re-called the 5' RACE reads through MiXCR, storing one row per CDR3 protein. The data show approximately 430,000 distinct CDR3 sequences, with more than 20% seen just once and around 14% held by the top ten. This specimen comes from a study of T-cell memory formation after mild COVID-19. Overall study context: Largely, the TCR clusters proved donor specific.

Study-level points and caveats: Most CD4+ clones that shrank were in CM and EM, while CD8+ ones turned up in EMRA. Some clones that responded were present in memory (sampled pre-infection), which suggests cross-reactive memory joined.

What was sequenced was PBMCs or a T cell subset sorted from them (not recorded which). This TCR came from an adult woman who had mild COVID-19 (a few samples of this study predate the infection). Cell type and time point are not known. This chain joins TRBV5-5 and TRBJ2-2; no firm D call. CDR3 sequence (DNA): TGTGCCAGCAGCTTGGAACGGATCGGGGAGCTGTTTTTT. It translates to CASSLERIGELFF.